Reported below is one TCR beta chain. Its target antigen remains unknown. One base away there is no much larger clone; base qualities are not given. The trial excluded patients who had a history of autoimmune disease or were on systemic immunosuppression. In every dose cohort, peripheral blood was drawn for TCR sequencing at baseline, cycle 4 day 1, and cycle 7 day 1. The samples were drawn from a first-in-human, open-label, multicenter phase I dose-escalation trial of ivuxolimab. Adults with locally advanced or metastatic melanoma, renal cell, hepatocellular, or head and neck squamous cell carcinoma were enrolled in the trial. Before TCR sequencing, CD4+ T cells and CD8+ T cells from peripheral blood were sorted into separate populations. These data belong to a study of OX40 agonist ivuxolimab in advanced cancers. For the wider study: Ivuxolimab was a fully human IgG2 agonistic monoclonal antibody targeting the costimulatory receptor OX40 (CD134). Intravenous ivuxolimab was administered to patients every 2 weeks at six dose levels: 0.01, 0.1, 0.3, 1.5, 3 and 10 mg/kg. Among the 52 dose-escalation patients, about 20 had hepatocellular carcinoma, 15 or so melanoma, 9 renal cell carcinoma and 9 head and neck cancer. In the dose-escalation cohort, around 80% of patients were male, and the mean age was 60 years with a range of roughly 23 to 90. Prior anti-PD-1, anti-PD-L1 or anti-CTLA-4 therapy was permitted, and less than 45% of dose-escalation patients had received checkpoint inhibitors. Partial responses occurred in three dose-escalation patients, of whom one had hepatocellular carcinoma and two had cutaneous melanoma. Peripheral TCRbeta sequencing was intended to test whether TCR sequence diversity was altered and clonal T-cell expansion was caused by ivuxolimab. The paper reports the monotherapy dose-escalation portion (N of about 54 patients) of the phase I ivuxolimab trial. Points the paper makes about the study in general: At doses of 0.1 to 3.0 mg/kg, clonal expansion of both CD4+ and CD8+ blood T cells was observed from baseline to week 6. Low levels of normalized T-cell clonal expansion were also shown by some nonresponding patients. After ivuxolimab, more expanded clones were found on average in CD8+ T cells than in CD4+ T cells. In the 0.1-3.0 mg/kg groups, partial responders were among the patients with the lowest normalized peripheral clonal expansion, particularly in CD8+ T cells. Which antigens the clonally expanded peripheral T cells were specific for was not determined.

Its CDR3 holds 13 amino acids, cysteine through phenylalanine. Kept here is only the CDR3 DNA, which spans 39 bases and is read in frame from base 1. According to the germline V gene (reference sequence), CDR1 reads LNHNV and CDR2 reads YYDKDF. At the junction V is shortened by 1 base and J by 5 bases, with 6 bases in between. Genomic DNA was isolated from the sorted cells so that the TCRbeta CDR3 region could be sequenced. TCRbeta CDR3 regions were sequenced using the immunoSEQ Assay. The clones in this table, taken by TCRdb from immuneACCESS, are in-frame only. Not every clone is retained; where verified, under half of the shortfall comes from an unresolved V gene, and the cause of the rest is unknown. The sample has around 15,000 clones on record, about three quarters of them singletons. The leading ten clones occupy approximately 17% of the sample.

The clonotype originates from an adult with an advanced solid tumor such as melanoma, head and neck, liver or kidney cancer. The source material was CD4+ or CD8+ T cells sorted from blood, sampled in a trial of the OX40 agonist ivuxolimab. The sequence links TRBV15 to TRBJ1-5; TRBD1 might be the D gene, on 5 matching bases. For the CDR3, the sequence is CATSRGGDQPQHF. In nucleotides, the sequence is TGTGCCACCAGCAGAGGAGGGGATCAGCCCCAGCATTTT. The full variable domain, completed from the reference TRBV15 and TRBJ1-5 proteins outside the CDR3, reads DAMVIQNPRYQVTQFGKPVTLSCSQTLNHNVMYWYQQKSSQAPKLLFHYYDKDFNNEADTPDNFQSRRPNTSFCFLDIRSPGLGDTAMYLCATSRGGDQPQHFGDGTRLSIL.